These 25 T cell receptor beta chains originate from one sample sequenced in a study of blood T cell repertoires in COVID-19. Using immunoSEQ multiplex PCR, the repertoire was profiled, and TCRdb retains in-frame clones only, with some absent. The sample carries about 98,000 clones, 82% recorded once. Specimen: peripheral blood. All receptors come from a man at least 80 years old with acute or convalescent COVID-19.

CDR3 residues: CAISEGANEQFF. The CDR3 bases are TGTGCCATCAGTGAAGGGGCCAATGAGCAGTTCTTC. The chain recombines TRBV10-3 with TRBJ2-1; D possibly corresponds to TRBD1 (5 bases). Germline loops: CDR1 ENHRY, CDR2 SYGVKD. Trimming left V 3 bases short and J 6 bases short, with 6 bases between. This CDR3 region has 12 residues.

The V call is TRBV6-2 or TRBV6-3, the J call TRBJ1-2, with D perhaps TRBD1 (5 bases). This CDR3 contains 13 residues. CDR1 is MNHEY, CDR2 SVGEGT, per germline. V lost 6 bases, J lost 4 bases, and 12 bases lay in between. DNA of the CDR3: TGTGCCAGCAGCCCCGGGGGATTCTATGGCTACACCTTC. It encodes CASSPGGFYGYTF.

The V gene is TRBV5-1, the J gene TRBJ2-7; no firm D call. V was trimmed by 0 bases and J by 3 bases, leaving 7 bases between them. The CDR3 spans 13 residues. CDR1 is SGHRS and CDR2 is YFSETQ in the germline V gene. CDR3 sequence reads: CASSLEHIYEQYF. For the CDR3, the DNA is TGCGCCAGCAGCTTGGAACATATCTACGAGCAGTACTTC.

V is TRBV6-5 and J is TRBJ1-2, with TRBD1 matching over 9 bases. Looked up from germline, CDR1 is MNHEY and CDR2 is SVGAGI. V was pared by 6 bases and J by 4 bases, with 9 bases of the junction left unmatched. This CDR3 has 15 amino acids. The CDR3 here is CASRHRDRVLYGYTF. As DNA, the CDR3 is TGTGCCAGCAGGCACCGGGACAGGGTCCTCTATGGCTACACCTTC.

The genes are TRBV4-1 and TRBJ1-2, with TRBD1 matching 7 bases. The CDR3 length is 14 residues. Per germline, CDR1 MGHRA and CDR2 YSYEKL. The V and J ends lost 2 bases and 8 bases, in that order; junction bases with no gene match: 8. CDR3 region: CASSQPDRDGGYTF. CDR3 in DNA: TGCGCCAGCAGCCAACCCGACAGGGACGGGGGCTACACCTTC.

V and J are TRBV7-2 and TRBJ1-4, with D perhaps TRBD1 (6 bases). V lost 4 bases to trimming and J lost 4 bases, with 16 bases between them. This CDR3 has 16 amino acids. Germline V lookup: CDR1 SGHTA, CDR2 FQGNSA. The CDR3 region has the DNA TGTGCCAGCAGCTCACGAACAGGGACCTTTAATGAAAAACTGTTTTTT. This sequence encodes CASSSRTGTFNEKLFF.

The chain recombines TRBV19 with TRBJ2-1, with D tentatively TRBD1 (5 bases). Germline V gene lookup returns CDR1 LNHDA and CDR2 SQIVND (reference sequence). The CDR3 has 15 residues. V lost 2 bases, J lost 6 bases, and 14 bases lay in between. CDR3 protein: CASSISQVQGNEQFF. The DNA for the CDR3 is TGTGCCAGTAGTATATCACAGGTCCAGGGCAATGAGCAGTTCTTC.

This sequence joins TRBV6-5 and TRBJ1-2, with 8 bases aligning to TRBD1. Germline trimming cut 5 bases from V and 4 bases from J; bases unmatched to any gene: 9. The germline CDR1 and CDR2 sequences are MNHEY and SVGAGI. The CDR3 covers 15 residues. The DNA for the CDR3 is TGTGCCAGCAGTCGACAGGGGTCGGACTCCTATGGCTACACCTTC. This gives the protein CASSRQGSDSYGYTF.

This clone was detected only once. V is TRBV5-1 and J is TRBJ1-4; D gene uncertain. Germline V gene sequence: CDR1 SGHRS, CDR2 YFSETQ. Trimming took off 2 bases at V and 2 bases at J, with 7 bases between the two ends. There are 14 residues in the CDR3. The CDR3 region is CASSLRATNEKLFF. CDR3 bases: TGCGCCAGCAGCTTACGCGCTACTAATGAAAAACTGTTTTTT.

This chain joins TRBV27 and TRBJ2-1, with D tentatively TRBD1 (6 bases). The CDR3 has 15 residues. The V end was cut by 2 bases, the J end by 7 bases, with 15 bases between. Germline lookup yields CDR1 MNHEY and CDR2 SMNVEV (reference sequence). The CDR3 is CASSLRGHPRNEQFF. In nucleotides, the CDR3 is TGTGCCAGCAGTTTAAGGGGACACCCGAGGAATGAGCAGTTCTTC.

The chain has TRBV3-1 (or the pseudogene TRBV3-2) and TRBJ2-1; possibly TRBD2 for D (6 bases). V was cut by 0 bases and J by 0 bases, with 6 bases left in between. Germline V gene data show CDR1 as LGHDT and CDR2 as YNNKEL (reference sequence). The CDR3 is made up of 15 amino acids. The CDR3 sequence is CASSQELASYNEQFF. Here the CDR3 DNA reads TGTGCCAGCAGCCAAGAACTAGCCTCCTACAATGAGCAGTTCTTC.

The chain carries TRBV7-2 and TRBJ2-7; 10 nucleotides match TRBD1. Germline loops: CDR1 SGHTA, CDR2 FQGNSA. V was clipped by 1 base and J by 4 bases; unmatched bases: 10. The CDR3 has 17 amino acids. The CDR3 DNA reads TGTGCCAGCAGCTTAGGTTTTGGGACAGGGGTCCTATACGAGCAGTACTTC. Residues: CASSLGFGTGVLYEQYF.

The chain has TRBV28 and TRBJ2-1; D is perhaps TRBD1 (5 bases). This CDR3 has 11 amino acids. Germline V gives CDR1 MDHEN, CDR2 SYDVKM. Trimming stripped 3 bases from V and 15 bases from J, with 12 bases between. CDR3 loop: CASSFRAGRFF. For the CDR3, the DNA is TGTGCCAGCAGTTTCAGGGCCGGGCGGTTCTTC.

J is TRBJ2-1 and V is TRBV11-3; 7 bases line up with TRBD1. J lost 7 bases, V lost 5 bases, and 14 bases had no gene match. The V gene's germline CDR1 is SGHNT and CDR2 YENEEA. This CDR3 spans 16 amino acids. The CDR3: CASSNPTGSRINEQFF. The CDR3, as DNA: TGTGCCAGCAGCAACCCGACAGGGTCCAGAATTAATGAGCAGTTCTTC.

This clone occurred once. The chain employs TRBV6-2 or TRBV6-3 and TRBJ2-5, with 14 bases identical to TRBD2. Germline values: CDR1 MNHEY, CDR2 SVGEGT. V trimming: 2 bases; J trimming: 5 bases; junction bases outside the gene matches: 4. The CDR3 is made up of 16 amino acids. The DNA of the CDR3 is TGTGCCAGCAGTTACGGAGGACTAGCGGGGGGTGAGACCCAGTACTTC. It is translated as CASSYGGLAGGETQYF.

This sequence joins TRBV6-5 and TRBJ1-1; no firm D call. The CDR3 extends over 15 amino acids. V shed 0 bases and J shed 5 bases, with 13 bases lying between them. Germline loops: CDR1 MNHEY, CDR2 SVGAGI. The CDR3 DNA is TGTGCCAGCAGTTACTCCGGGGTAAGGCGGACTGAAGCTTTCTTT. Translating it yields CASSYSGVRRTEAFF.

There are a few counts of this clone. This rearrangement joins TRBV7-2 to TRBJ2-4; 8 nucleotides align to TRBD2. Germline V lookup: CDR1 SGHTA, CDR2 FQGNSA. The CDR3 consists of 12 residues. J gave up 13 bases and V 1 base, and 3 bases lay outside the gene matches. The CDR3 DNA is TGTGCCAGCAGCTTAGGGGTAGCGGGGCAGTACTTC. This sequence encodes CASSLGVAGQYF.

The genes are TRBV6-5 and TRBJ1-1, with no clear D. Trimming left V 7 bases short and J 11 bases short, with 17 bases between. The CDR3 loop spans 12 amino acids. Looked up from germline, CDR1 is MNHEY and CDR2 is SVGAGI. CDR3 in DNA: TGTGCCAGCACCCTGGTAGAGGGTATCGCTTTCTTT. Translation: CASTLVEGIAFF.

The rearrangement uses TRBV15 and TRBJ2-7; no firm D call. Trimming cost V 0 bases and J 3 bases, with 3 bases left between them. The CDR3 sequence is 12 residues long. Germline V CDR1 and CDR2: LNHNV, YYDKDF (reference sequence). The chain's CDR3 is CATSRDLYEQYF. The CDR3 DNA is TGTGCCACCAGCAGAGACCTCTACGAGCAGTACTTC.

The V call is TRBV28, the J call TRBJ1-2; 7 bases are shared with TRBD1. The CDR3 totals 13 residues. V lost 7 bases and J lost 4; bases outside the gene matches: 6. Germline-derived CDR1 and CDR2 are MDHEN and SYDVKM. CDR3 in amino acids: CASIQGSAYGYTF. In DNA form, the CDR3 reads TGTGCCAGCATACAGGGGAGTGCCTATGGCTACACCTTC.

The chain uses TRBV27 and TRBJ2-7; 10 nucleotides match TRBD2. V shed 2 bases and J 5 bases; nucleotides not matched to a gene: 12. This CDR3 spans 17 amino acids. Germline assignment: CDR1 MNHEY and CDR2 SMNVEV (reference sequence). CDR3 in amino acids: CASSLKGLATRGDEQYF. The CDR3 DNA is TGTGCCAGCAGTTTAAAGGGACTAGCGACAAGAGGGGACGAGCAGTACTTC.

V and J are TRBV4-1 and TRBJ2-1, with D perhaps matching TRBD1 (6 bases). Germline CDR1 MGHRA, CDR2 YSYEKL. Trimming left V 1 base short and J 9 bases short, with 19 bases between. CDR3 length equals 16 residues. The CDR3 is CASSQGPVLQGGEQFF. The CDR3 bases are TGCGCCAGCAGCCAAGGTCCTGTCCTACAGGGCGGTGAGCAGTTCTTC.

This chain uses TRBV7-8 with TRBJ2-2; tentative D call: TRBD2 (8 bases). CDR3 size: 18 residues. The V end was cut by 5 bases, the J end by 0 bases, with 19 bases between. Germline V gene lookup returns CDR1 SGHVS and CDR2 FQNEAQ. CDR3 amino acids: CASSRGGGRSSNTGELFF. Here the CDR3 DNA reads TGTGCCAGCAGCCGAGGGGGCGGGAGGTCCTCGAACACCGGGGAGCTGTTTTTT.

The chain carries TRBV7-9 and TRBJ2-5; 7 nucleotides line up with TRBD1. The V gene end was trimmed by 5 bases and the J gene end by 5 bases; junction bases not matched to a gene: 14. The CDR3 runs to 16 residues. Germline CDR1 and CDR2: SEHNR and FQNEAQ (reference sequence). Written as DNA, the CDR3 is TGTGCCAGCAGCACTACAGGGGCCGGGCGTAGGGAGACCCAGTACTTC. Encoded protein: CASSTTGAGRRETQYF.

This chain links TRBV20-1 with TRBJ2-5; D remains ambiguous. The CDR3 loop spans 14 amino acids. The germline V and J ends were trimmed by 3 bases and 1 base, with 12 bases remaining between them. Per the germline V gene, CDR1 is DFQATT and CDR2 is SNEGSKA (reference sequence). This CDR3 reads CSASPKASQETQYF. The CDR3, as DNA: TGCAGTGCTAGTCCCAAAGCAAGCCAAGAGACCCAGTACTTC.